Shown below are 10 T cell receptor beta chains from a single sample sequenced in a study of beta chain features in type 1 diabetes (dated 2018 in TCRdb). The library was prepared using the immunoSEQ multiplex PCR assay. The High Capacity cDNA Reverse Transcription Kit was used to reverse transcribe all of the isolated RNA, meaning that expressed TCRB transcripts were what got sequenced. TCRdb carries this immuneACCESS record with in-frame sequences only. Its versions omit some clonotypes, under half of them owing to an unresolved V gene in the studies checked, with the rest unexplained. The sample has 350,000 to 450,000 clones on record, more than 13% of them singletons. The top ten clonotypes cover about 0.02% of the sample. Sequenced: naive CD4+ T cells from blood. Reading the label with the study, this specimen's cell subset or site is: true naive CD4+ T cells. The receptors here all came from a woman aged 18-29 years in good health.

A few counts support this clone. The chain carries TRBV30 and TRBJ2-3; no definite D call. The CDR3 loop spans 12 amino acids. CDR1 is GTSNPN, CDR2 SVGIG, per germline (reference sequence). Trimming took off 0 bases at V and 4 bases at J, with 5 bases between the two ends. The CDR3 nucleotides are TGTGCCTGGAGTGTACAACCAGATACGCAGTATTTT. Its translation is CAWSVQPDTQYF.

This clone showed up just a few times. The genes are TRBV6-5 and TRBJ1-2; no clear D. V gave up 7 bases and J gave up 10 bases, with 16 bases separating them. Germline values: CDR1 MNHEY, CDR2 SVGAGI. CDR3 length: 12 amino acids. CDR3 sequence (DNA): TGTGCCAGCACCCAGCAGGTTAGCGACTACACCTTC. Protein: CASTQQVSDYTF.

The CDR3 coding sequence is TGTGCCAGCAGCTTCAGGGGTAGCAATCAGCCCCAGCATTTT. Amino acids: CASSFRGSNQPQHF. The chain joins TRBV13 to TRBJ1-5; TRBD1 might be the D (6 bases). Germline V gene data show CDR1 as PRHDT and CDR2 as FYEKMQ (reference sequence). V was clipped by 3 bases and J by 0 bases, with 6 bases between them. The CDR3 has 14 amino acids.

This clone occurred a few times. This sample includes further DNA sequences coding for the same CDR3. The chain employs TRBV7-9 and TRBJ1-1; TRBD1 aligns across 8 bases. The CDR3 length is 14 residues. V shed 5 bases and J 4 bases; nucleotides not matched to a gene: 6. The germline CDR1 and CDR2 sequences are SEHNR and FQNEAQ (reference sequence). This chain's CDR3 is CASSPDRVGTEAFF. The CDR3 nucleotides are TGTGCCAGCAGCCCGGACAGGGTTGGCACTGAAGCTTTCTTT.

This sequence joins TRBV30 and TRBJ1-4; 7 bases are a match to TRBD1. V was clipped by 7 bases and J by 8 bases; unmatched bases: 13. CDR3 size: 14 residues. Germline CDR1 and CDR2: GTSNPN and SVGIG (reference sequence). The CDR3 DNA reads as TGTGCCTCGGGGGTGACAGGGTTGTGGGAAAAACTGTTTTTT. Amino acid sequence: CASGVTGLWEKLFF.

The chain couples TRBV9 to TRBJ2-2; 7 bases align to TRBD1. With 4 bases clipped from V and 1 base from J, the junction kept 4 bases outside the gene matches. Germline V gene data show CDR1 as SGDLS and CDR2 as YYNGEE. The CDR3 consists of 15 residues. The CDR3: CASSSWTGNTGELFF. DNA for the CDR3: TGTGCCAGCAGCTCATGGACAGGGAACACCGGGGAGCTGTTTTTT.

In its sample, this clone was seen a few times. The V gene is TRBV11-2, the J gene TRBJ2-3, with a possible D match to TRBD1 (6 bases). V was clipped by 1 base and J by 3 bases, with 14 bases between them. The CDR3 runs to 16 residues. CDR1 and CDR2 (germline): SGHAT, FQNNGV. CDR3 sequence: CASSLVAGQITDTQYF. The CDR3 DNA is TGTGCCAGCAGCTTAGTTGCCGGACAGATAACAGATACGCAGTATTTT.

This clone was seen only a few times. This chain joins TRBV2 and TRBJ1-5; the match to TRBD1 covers 7 bases. Germline V gene sequence: CDR1 SNHLY, CDR2 FYNNEI. CDR3 length: 12 residues. Trimming cost V 6 bases and J 8 bases; bases outside gene matches: 4. The CDR3 sequence is CASSYRGEPQHF. In nucleotides, the CDR3 is TGTGCCAGCAGCTACAGGGGAGAGCCCCAGCATTTT.

This clone was counted only a few times. The V and J genes are TRBV5-1 and TRBJ2-7; TRBD1 is a possible D gene (6 bases). The CDR3 is 16 amino acids. From germline, CDR1 is SGHRS and CDR2 YFSETQ. V dropped 3 bases and J dropped 3 bases, with 19 bases sitting between them. In nucleotides, the CDR3 is TGCGCCAGCAGCTCCCAGCCGACAGGTGGGAGCTACGAGCAGTACTTC. Translation: CASSSQPTGGSYEQYF.

The V and J genes are TRBV5-1 and TRBJ1-1; weak D call: TRBD1 (5 bases). Germline V CDR1 and CDR2: SGHRS, YFSETQ. This CDR3 region has 14 residues. V was trimmed by 1 base and J by 3 bases, leaving 10 bases between them. CDR3 region: CASSLSGRDTEAFF. The CDR3 DNA reads as TGCGCCAGCAGCTTGAGTGGCAGGGACACTGAAGCTTTCTTT.